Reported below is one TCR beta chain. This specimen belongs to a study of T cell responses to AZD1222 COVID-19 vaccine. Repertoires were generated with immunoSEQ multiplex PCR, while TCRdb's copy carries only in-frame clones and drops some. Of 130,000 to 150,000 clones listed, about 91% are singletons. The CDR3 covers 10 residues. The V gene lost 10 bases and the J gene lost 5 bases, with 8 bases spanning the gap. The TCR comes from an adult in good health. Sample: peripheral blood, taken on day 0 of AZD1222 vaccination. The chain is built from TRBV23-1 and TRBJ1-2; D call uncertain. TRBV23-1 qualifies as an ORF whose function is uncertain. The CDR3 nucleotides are TGCGCCACTAGGTTATATGGCTACACCTTC. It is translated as CATRLYGYTF.